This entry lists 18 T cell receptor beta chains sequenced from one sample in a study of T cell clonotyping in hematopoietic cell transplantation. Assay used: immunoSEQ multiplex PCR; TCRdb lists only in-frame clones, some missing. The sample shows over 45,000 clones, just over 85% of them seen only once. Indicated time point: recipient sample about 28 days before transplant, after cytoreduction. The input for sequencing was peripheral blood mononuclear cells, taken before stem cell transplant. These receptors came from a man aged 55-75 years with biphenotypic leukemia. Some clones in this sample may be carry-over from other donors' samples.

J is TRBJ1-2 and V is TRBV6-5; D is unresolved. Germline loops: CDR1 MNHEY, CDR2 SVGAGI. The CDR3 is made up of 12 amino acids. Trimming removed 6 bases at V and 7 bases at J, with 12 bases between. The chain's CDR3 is CASSRGVGGYTF. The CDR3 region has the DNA TGTGCCAGCAGCCGGGGTGTGGGTGGCTACACCTTC.

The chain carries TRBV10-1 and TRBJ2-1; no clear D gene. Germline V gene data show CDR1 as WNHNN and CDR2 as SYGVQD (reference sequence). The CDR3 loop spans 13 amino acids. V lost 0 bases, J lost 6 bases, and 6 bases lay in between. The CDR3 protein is CASSESKVNEQFF. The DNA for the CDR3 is TGCGCCAGCAGTGAGTCGAAAGTCAATGAGCAGTTCTTC.

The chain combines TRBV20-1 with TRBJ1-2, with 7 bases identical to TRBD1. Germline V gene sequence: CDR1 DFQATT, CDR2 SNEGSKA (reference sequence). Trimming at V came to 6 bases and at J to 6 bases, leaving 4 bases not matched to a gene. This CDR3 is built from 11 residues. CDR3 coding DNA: TGCAGTGCCGGGACAGATAATGGCTACACCTTC. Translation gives CSAGTDNGYTF.

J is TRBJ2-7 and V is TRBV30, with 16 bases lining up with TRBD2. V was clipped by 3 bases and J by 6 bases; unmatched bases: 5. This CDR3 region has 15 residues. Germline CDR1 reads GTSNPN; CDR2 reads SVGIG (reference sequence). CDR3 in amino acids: CAWRGLAGGPGEQYF. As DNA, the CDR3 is TGTGCCTGGAGGGGACTAGCGGGAGGGCCGGGCGAGCAGTACTTC. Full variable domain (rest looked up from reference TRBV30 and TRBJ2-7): SQTIHQWPATLVQPVGSPLSLECTVEGTSNPNLYWYRQAAGRGLQLLFYSVGIGQISSEVPQNLSASRPQDRQFILSSKKLLLSDSGFYLCAWRGLAGGPGEQYFGPGTRLTVT.

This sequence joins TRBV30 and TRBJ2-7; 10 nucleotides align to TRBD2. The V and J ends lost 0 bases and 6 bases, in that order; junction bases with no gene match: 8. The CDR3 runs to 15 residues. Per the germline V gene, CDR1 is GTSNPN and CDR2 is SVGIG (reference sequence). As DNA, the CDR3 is TGTGCCTGGAGTGTCCTGACTAGCGGGCCCGTCGAGCAGTACTTC. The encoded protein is CAWSVLTSGPVEQYF.

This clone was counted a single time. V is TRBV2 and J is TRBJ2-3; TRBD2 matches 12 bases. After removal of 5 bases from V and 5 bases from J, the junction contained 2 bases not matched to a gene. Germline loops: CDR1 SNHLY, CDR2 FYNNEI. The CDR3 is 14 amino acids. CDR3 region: CASSRGLAGDTQYF. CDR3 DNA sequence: TGTGCCAGCAGTCGGGGACTAGCGGGAGATACGCAGTATTTT.

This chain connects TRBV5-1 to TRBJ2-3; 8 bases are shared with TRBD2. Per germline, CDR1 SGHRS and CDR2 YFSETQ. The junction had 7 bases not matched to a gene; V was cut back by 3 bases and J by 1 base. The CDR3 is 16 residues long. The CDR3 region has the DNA TGCGCCAGCAGCTCGGACGAGACTAGCGGCACAGATACGCAGTATTTT. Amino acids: CASSSDETSGTDTQYF.

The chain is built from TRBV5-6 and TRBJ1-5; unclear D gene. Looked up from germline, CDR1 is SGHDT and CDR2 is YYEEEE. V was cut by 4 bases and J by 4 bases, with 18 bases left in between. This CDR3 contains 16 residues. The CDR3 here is CASSRLAERVNQPQHF. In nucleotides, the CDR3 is TGTGCCAGCAGCCGCCTCGCGGAGAGGGTAAATCAGCCCCAGCATTTT.

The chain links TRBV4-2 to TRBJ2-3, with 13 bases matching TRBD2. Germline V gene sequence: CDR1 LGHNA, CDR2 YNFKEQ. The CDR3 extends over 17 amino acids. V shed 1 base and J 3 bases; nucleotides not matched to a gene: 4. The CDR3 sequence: CASSQGTSGSLTDTQYF. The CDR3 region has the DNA TGTGCCAGCAGCCAAGGGACTAGCGGGAGCTTAACAGATACGCAGTATTTT.

The CDR3 spells CASSLDRSLNYTF. The CDR3 region has the DNA TGCGCCAGCAGCTTGGACAGATCACTCAACTACACCTTC. The chain is built from TRBV5-1 and TRBJ1-2; no firm D call. This CDR3 is 13 amino acids long. Germline V lookup: CDR1 SGHRS, CDR2 YFSETQ. With 0 bases removed from V and 10 bases from J, the gap between germline ends came to 13 bases.

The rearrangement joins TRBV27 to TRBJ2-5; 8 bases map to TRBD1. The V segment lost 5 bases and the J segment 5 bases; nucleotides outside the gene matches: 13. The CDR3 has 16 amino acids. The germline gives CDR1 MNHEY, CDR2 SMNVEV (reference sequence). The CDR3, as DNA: TGTGCCAGCAGTCTCAGAGGACAGGGAGGTAGTGAGACCCAGTACTTC. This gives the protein CASSLRGQGGSETQYF.

Written as DNA, the CDR3 is TGTGCCTGGAGCGATGGACGAGGGGCCTACAATGAGCAGTTCTTC. As protein: CAWSDGRGAYNEQFF. The genes are TRBV30 and TRBJ2-1; perhaps D is TRBD1 or TRBD2 (5 bases each). This CDR3 has 15 amino acids. V lost 3 bases to trimming and J lost 2 bases, with 14 bases between them. Germline CDR1 reads GTSNPN; CDR2 reads SVGIG (reference sequence).

The CDR3 is CASSLDRLAGGSYEQYF. Written as DNA, the CDR3 is TGTGCCAGCAGCTTAGATCGCCTAGCGGGAGGTTCCTACGAGCAGTACTTC. This chain links TRBV7-9 with TRBJ2-7; TRBD2 matches 11 bases. V gave up 1 base and J gave up 1 base; unmatched junction bases: 6. The CDR3 totals 17 residues. The germline V gene encodes CDR1 SEHNR and CDR2 FQNEAQ (reference sequence).

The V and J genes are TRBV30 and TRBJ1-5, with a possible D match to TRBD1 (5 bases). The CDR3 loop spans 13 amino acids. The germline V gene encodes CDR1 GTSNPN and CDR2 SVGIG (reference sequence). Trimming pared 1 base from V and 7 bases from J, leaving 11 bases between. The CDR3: CAWSEGLDQPQHF. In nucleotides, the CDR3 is TGTGCCTGGAGTGAGGGGCTCGACCAGCCCCAGCATTTT. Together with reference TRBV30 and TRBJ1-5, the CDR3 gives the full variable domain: SQTIHQWPATLVQPVGSPLSLECTVEGTSNPNLYWYRQAAGRGLQLLFYSVGIGQISSEVPQNLSASRPQDRQFILSSKKLLLSDSGFYLCAWSEGLDQPQHFGDGTRLSIL.

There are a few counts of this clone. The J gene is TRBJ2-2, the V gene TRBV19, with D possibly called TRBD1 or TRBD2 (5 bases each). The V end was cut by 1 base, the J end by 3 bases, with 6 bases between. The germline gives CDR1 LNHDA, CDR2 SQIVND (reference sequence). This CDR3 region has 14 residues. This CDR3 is CASSIGGYTGELFF. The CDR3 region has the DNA TGTGCCAGTAGTATAGGGGGGTACACCGGGGAGCTGTTTTTT.

CDR3 region: CASSQELGHGELFF. The CDR3 DNA follows: TGTGCCAGCAGCCAAGAACTGGGACACGGGGAGCTGTTTTTT. The chain joins TRBV4-2 to TRBJ2-2; TRBD1 might be the D (6 bases). The CDR3 has 14 amino acids. V was cut by 0 bases and J by 7 bases, with 9 bases left in between. Germline loops: CDR1 LGHNA, CDR2 YNFKEQ.

The chain's CDR3 is CASSQSASGSVDEQYF. CDR3 nucleotides: TGCGCCAGCAGTCAATCGGCTAGCGGGAGTGTCGACGAGCAGTACTTC. This chain links TRBV23-1 with TRBJ2-7, with 10 bases that match TRBD2. TRBV23-1 is sorted into the ORF group, with uncertain function. Trimming cost V 0 bases and J 5 bases; bases outside gene matches: 7. The CDR3 covers 16 residues.

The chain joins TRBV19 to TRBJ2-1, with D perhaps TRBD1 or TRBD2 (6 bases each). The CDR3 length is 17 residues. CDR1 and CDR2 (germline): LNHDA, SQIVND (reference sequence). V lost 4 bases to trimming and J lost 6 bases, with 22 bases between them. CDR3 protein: CASSTWGRGEGSNEQFF. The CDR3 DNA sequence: TGTGCCAGTAGTACTTGGGGGCGGGGCGAGGGGAGCAATGAGCAGTTCTTC.